The T cell receptor (beta chain) described here comes from a study of radiation and T cells in renal cell carcinoma (dated by TCRdb to 2018 to 2020). Context from the whole study: Samples were obtained from a clinical trial, in which 15 Gy stereotactic body radiation therapy was delivered to primary renal cell carcinomas and nephrectomy was performed 4 weeks later. TCR beta sequencing covered 53 samples in total, comprising roughly 25 tumors and about 27 peripheral blood samples. A total of 3.5 million to 4.5 million unique CDR3 nucleotide sequences, encoding roughly 2.7 million unique CDR3 amino acid sequences, were found across all 50 or so samples. The investigation overall reported the following: Because the trial had a single-armed design, the trial could not examine how radiation dose or scheduling affected the TCR repertoire. Top tumor clonotypes rose in blood from baseline to 2 weeks post-radiation, then contracted by 4 weeks, suggesting transient expansion of tumor-resident clones. Dynamics of the blood repertoire were not tracked past 4 weeks after treatment. Because pretreatment tumor biopsies were not available, the study could not determine whether clonotypes were already present within the tumor at baseline.

This clone was recorded only once. No antigen is known for it. The input lacks base qualities; no much larger clone sits a single base away. The immunoSEQ kit was used, according to the manufacturer's recommendations, to generate TCR beta libraries from genomic DNA. To prepare libraries, a first multiplex PCR with proprietary primers was run, followed by a second PCR that added unique barcodes, and a bead cleanup was done after each round. Each sample batch included a kit-provided positive control reaction and a negative control reaction. The final libraries were assessed on an Agilent 4200 TapeStation D1000 ScreenTape, pooled by volume, and quantified by qPCR. An Illumina NextSeq500 fitted with a MidOutput 150-cycle cartridge performed the sequencing, running 156 Read1 cycles and 15 Index1 cycles with the kit's custom primers. The pooled library was loaded at around 1 pM with about 18% PhiX control spiked in. The authors' pipeline ran thus. Vendor-processed data were analyzed in R, with a clonotype defined as all T cells sharing the same CDR3 nucleotide sequence. In the clone abundance analyses, frequencies in each sample were normalized to that sample's 10,000 most abundant clones. Public T cell clones, which averaged fewer than five per sample, were excluded before analysis. A difference in abundance of at least 32-fold between compartments was used to define tumor-enriched and baseline blood-enriched clonotypes. A beta-binomial differential abundance model was used to identify clonotypes that expanded or contracted between blood time points. The Baroni-Urbani and Buser coefficient was used to measure tumor-blood repertoire similarity, and groups were compared with two-tailed Wilcoxon tests in R. TCRdb obtained this table from immuneACCESS and retained in-frame rearrangements with V and J assigned. These tables miss some clones; where compared with another copy, unresolved V genes account for less than half of the shortfall, and the remainder is unexplained. The V and J calls and clone size come from that table; D and trimming were worked out from the DNA. The sample includes about 60,000 clones, with around 81% observed a single time. Together, the top ten hold roughly 7.4% of the sample.

CDR1 LGHNA and CDR2 YSLEER were looked up in the germline V gene. Trimming costs V 4 bases and J 0 bases, and their ends lie 9 bases apart. The CDR3 numbers 14 residues from cysteine through phenylalanine. This entry keeps only the CDR3 DNA: 42 bases, framed from base 1. This specimen's time point label, interpreted: blood 2 weeks post-SBRT. Sample treatment or condition, as interpreted from the label and publication: 15 Gy SBRT to primary tumor, nephrectomy 4 weeks later. Serial peripheral blood from radiation-treated patients was sampled at baseline, 2 weeks and 4 weeks after SBRT to track tumor-enriched clonotypes. All patients had renal cell carcinoma with clear cell pathology. Genomic DNA for TCR sequencing was prepared using the QIAamp DNA Blood Mini Kit (Qiagen). Samples were included in the analyses only if all quality control checks were passed.

Sequences were derived from blood, sampled from a patient whose treatment included radiotherapy and nephrectomy. The receptor was derived from a man in his sixties with renal cell carcinoma. The chain is assembled from TRBV4-3 and TRBJ1-2; the D gene lacks a confident call. CDR3 protein: CASSLGRTNYGYTF. The nucleotide sequence reads as follows: TGCGCCAGCAGCCTAGGACGGACTAACTATGGCTACACCTTC.